This record looks at one TCR beta chain sequence and its context. Antigen specificity is unknown. The data were taken from a study of OX40 agonist ivuxolimab in advanced cancers. Study results and limitations: Expanded peripheral T cells had an undetermined antigen specificity. Clonal expansion was seen in CD4+ and CD8+ blood T cells by week 6 at 0.1 to 3.0 mg/kg. In general, CD8+ T cells held more expanded clones than CD4+ did, on average.

Libraries were prepared by immunoSEQ multiplex PCR; TCRdb keeps only in-frame clonotypes and omits some of them. The sample has approximately 130,000 clones, just over 90% seen once. The source of this sequence is an adult with an advanced solid tumor such as melanoma, head and neck, liver or kidney cancer. The material was CD4+ or CD8+ T cells sorted from blood, obtained in a trial of the OX40 agonist ivuxolimab.

CDR3 bases: TGTGCCAGCAGCTTCTTTGGTGGGGATAGGGACACCTTC. Translating it yields CASSFFGGDRDTF. This chain joins TRBV7-2 and TRBJ1-2; D gene ambiguous. Between the trimmed V and J ends, which lost 3 bases and 12 bases, there was a span of 17 bases. CDR3 size: 13 residues. The germline V gene encodes CDR1 SGHTA and CDR2 FQGNSA.